A selection of T cell receptor beta chains follows, all from one sample in a study of cytomegalovirus exposure and HLA in healthy donors. Using immunoSEQ multiplex PCR, the repertoire was profiled, and TCRdb retains in-frame clones only, with some absent. The sample lists 150,000 to 200,000 clones; roughly 79% were seen once. Sequencing input: PBMCs. All receptors derive from a man between 45 and 60 years old in good health and CMV-seropositive. Each CDR3 is given with its conserved first and last residue. The D gene is left open where the match is weak. A row's size may be missing; if present it is once, few, many or a size class.

>TRBD2|TRBJ2-3|NA|TRBV19
TGTGCCACCCGGGTTCGGGGGGGGACTAGCACAGATACGCAGTATTTT
CATRVRGGTSTDTQYF
>NA|TRBJ2-7|few|TRBV29-1
TGCAGCGTTGCATCTAGCTACGAGCAGTACTTC
CSVASSYEQYF
>NA|TRBJ1-1|NA|TRBV5-1
TGCGCCAGCAGCTTGGACAGGGTAACTGAAGCTTTCTTT
CASSLDRVTEAFF
>NA|TRBJ1-5|NA|TRBV6-6
TGTGCCAGCAGTTTTTCAGGGTTTAATCAGCCCCAGCATTTT
CASSFSGFNQPQHF
>NA|TRBJ2-3|NA|TRBV4-1
TGCGCCAGCAGTAGGAGGGGCACAGATACGCAGTATTTT
CASSRRGTDTQYF
>NA|TRBJ2-7|once|TRBV19
TGTGCCAGTAGTATGTCAGGGAATACCTACGAGCAGTACTTC
CASSMSGNTYEQYF
>NA|TRBJ1-2|NA|TRBV28
TGTGCCACCCAATCCTATGGCTACACCTTC
CATQSYGYTF
>NA|TRBJ2-5|NA|TRBV19
TGTGCCAGTAGTCCCGTGTCAGGGAAGGTGGGAGAGACCCAGTACTTC
CASSPVSGKVGETQYF
>NA|TRBJ2-7|NA|TRBV7-9
TGTGCCAGCAGCCCCCCAGGGACCTACGAGCAGTACTTC
CASSPPGTYEQYF
>TRBD1|TRBJ1-4|few|TRBV5-1
TGCGCCAGCAGCGATACAGGGGCAACTAATGAAAAACTGTTTTTT
CASSDTGATNEKLFF
>NA|TRBJ1-1|few|TRBV6-1
TGTGCCAGCAGGGAAGACAAGGGGCTAAGGACTTTCTTT
CASREDKGLRTFF
>NA|TRBJ2-7|NA|TRBV5-1
TGCGCCAGCAGCCCGGCAGGGAATGTCAACGAGCAGTACTTC
CASSPAGNVNEQYF
>NA|TRBJ2-2|NA|TRBV19
TGTGCCAGTAGTATTATCGGGGGTGGTACCGGGGAGCTGTTTTTT
CASSIIGGGTGELFF
>TRBD2|TRBJ2-1|NA|TRBV7-2
TGTGCCAGCAGCTTATCGGGACTAGTTGTTGAGCAGTTCTTC
CASSLSGLVVEQFF
>NA|TRBJ1-5|NA|TRBV30
TGTGCCTGGAGTGGACAGTCCTCCCTCCAGCATTTT
CAWSGQSSLQHF
>NA|TRBJ2-3|NA|TRBV27
TGTGCCAGCTGGGGGGTGAAGCGGCGTAGCACAGATACGCAGTATTTT
CASWGVKRRSTDTQYF
>NA|TRBJ2-5|NA|TRBV5-1
TGCGCCAGCAGCTTAGCTCGGGAGACCCAGTACTTC
CASSLARETQYF
>TRBD1|TRBJ2-5|NA|TRBV27
TGTGCCAGCAGTAGGGACAGGGTGATACAAGAGACCCAGTACTTC
CASSRDRVIQETQYF
>NA|TRBJ2-3|NA|TRBV27
TGTGCCACTTCATACAGCCGAGCCACAGATACGCAGTATTTT
CATSYSRATDTQYF
>NA|TRBJ2-2|NA|TRBV28
TGTGCCAGCAGTTTAGTAAACACAGAGTACACCGGGGAGCTGTTTTTT
CASSLVNTEYTGELFF
>TRBD1|TRBJ1-6|NA|TRBV9
TGTGCCAGCAGCGTGGCAGGGGGCTCACCCCTCCACTTT
CASSVAGGSPLHF
>TRBD2|TRBJ2-1|NA|TRBV19
TGTGCCAGTAGTATAGTGGAGACTAGCGGATACAATGAGCAGTTCTTC
CASSIVETSGYNEQFF
>TRBD1|TRBJ2-5|NA|TRBV5-1
TGCGCCAGCAGCCGACAGGGACAGTCCCAAGAGACCCAGTACTTC
CASSRQGQSQETQYF
>NA|TRBJ1-5|few|TRBV7-9
TGTTCCAGCAGCTCCTACAATCAGCCCCAGCATTTT
CSSSSYNQPQHF
>NA|TRBJ2-2|NA|TRBV11-2
TGTGCCAGCACCAATCGGGTACGCGTAAACACCGGGGAGCTGTTTTTT
CASTNRVRVNTGELFF
>NA|TRBJ1-6|NA|TRBV6-5
TGTGCCAGCCGGCCCGGGGGATCCTATAATTCACCCCTCCACTTT
CASRPGGSYNSPLHF
>NA|TRBJ1-1|NA|TRBV7-2
TGTGCCAGCAGCTTACGATGGGGGGGTAACACTGAAGCTTTCTTT
CASSLRWGGNTEAFF
>NA|TRBJ1-5|NA|TRBV6-1
TGTGCCAGCGCACAGCCTTATAGCAATCAGCCCCAGCATTTT
CASAQPYSNQPQHF
>NA|TRBJ2-3|NA|TRBV7-9
TGTGCCAGCAGCTCGGTCACAGATACGCAGTATTTT
CASSSVTDTQYF
>TRBD1|TRBJ1-1|NA|TRBV6-6
TGTGCCAGCAGTGTAACAAGGACAGGGAACACTGAAGCTTTCTTT
CASSVTRTGNTEAFF
>NA|TRBJ1-6|NA|TRBV6-1
TGTGCCAGCAGTGCCCAGGCCACCTATAATTCACCCCTCCACTTT
CASSAQATYNSPLHF
>TRBD2|TRBJ2-5|NA|TRBV6-5
TGTGCCAGCAGTTACTCGGGACCCGGGGGGGAGACCCAGTACTTC
CASSYSGPGGETQYF
>TRBD2|TRBJ2-7|NA|TRBV15
TGTGCCACCAGCAGAGATCCGACGGGGGGCTACGAGCAGTACTTC
CATSRDPTGGYEQYF
>TRBD1|TRBJ1-1|NA|TRBV5-1
TGCGCCAGCAGCTTGGGGACAGGGGGCACTGAAGCTTTCTTT
CASSLGTGGTEAFF
>TRBD2|TRBJ2-1|NA|TRBV13
TGTGCCAGCAGTAGCCGACAGCAACTAGCGGGGGGATCCTCCTACAATGAGCAGTTCTTC
CASSSRQQLAGGSSYNEQFF
>NA|TRBJ2-2|NA|TRBV5-1
TGCGCCAGCAGCTTCAGGGGCCCCGGGGAGCTGTTTTTT
CASSFRGPGELFF
>TRBD2|TRBJ2-5|NA|TRBV13
TGTGCCAGCAGCGGAAGCGGGGGGTGGGGGACCCAGTACTTC
CASSGSGGWGTQYF
>NA|TRBJ1-1|few|TRBV7-9
TGTGCCAGCAGCAACAGGGTGAACACTGAAGCTTCCTTT
CASSNRVNTEASF
>TRBD2|TRBJ2-3|NA|TRBV7-2
TGTGCCAGCAGCTTAGCGCTAAGCGGGACCAATTACGGAGGCACCAAAGATACGCAGTATTTT
CASSLALSGTNYGGTKDTQYF
>TRBD1|TRBJ1-4|few|TRBV6-6
TGTGCCAGCAGCAAAGACAGGGGAGGTGAAAAACTGTTTTTT
CASSKDRGGEKLFF
>NA|TRBJ1-3|NA|TRBV27
TGTGCCACCGGGGGTCTCGGAGCTGGAAACACCATATATTTT
CATGGLGAGNTIYF
>TRBD1|TRBJ2-2|NA|TRBV18
TGTGCCAGCTCACCACGACAGGGGATCACCGGGGAGCTGTTTTTT
CASSPRQGITGELFF
>TRBD1|TRBJ1-2|NA|TRBV9
TGTGCCAGCAGCCTACAGGGACAGGTCGGTGGCTACACCTTC
CASSLQGQVGGYTF
>NA|TRBJ1-6|NA|TRBV9
TGTGCCAGCAGCGGCAAGCATAATTCACCCCTCCACTTT
CASSGKHNSPLHF
>NA|TRBJ2-2|NA|TRBV11-2
TGTGCCAGCAGCTTAGAGGGGGCCGGCACCGGGGAGCTGTTTTTT
CASSLEGAGTGELFF
>NA|TRBJ2-6|NA|TRBV5-1
TGCGCCAGCAGCCCCGGGACAACAGGGGCCAACGTCCTGACTTTC
CASSPGTTGANVLTF
>NA|TRBJ2-5|NA|TRBV6-1
TGTGCCAGCAGTGAACGGTTCGGTGAGACCCAGTACTTC
CASSERFGETQYF
>NA|TRBJ1-4|NA|TRBV6-5
TGTGCCAGCACCTCCCGCCCTGACTCTAATGAAAAACTGTTTTTT
CASTSRPDSNEKLFF
>TRBD1|TRBJ1-3|NA|TRBV6-1
TGTGCCAGCAGCTCGACAGGGGCCCCTTTCACCATATATTTT
CASSSTGAPFTIYF
>TRBD1|TRBJ2-2|NA|TRBV5-1
TGCGCCAGCAGCTCGGGACAGCCGACCGGGGAGCTGTTTTTT
CASSSGQPTGELFF
>TRBD2|TRBJ2-1|NA|TRBV11-2
TGTGCCAGCAGCTTAGTAGCGGGGGGGCACAATGAGCAGTTCTTC
CASSLVAGGHNEQFF
>NA|TRBJ1-1|few|TRBV6-6
TGTGCCAGCAGCCACGGACAGAACACTGAAGCTTTCTTT
CASSHGQNTEAFF